This T cell receptor beta chain was obtained from a study of cytotoxic CD8 clonotypes in ibrutinib-treated CLL (dated by TCRdb to the early 2020s). Broadly, across the study: In this cohort, over 14 patients were treatment-naive and roughly 10 were relapsed/refractory, while approximately 18 had unmutated IGHV. Partial responses were observed in about 25 patients and complete responses in 2; after a median follow-up of around 64 months, remission was maintained in roughly 15 patients and progression was observed in approximately 12. The response samples were drawn at a median of roughly eleven months into treatment, with a range of about 6 to 40 months. On average, each sample had 255,043 productive templates and more than 75,000 productive rearrangements. Of the approximately 91 people in the trial, around 25 had longitudinal samples available. Cryopreserved peripheral blood mononuclear cells were obtained prior to treatment, at the time of response, and at either disease progression or sustained remission. All remission and progressive disease samples were collected while patients were still receiving ibrutinib. The paper's findings and limits, for the study overall: Clonality increased at ibrutinib response, stayed stable in sustained remission, and fell back toward baseline at progression. Sampling times were not matched between sustained-remission and progressing patients, and lymph node repertoires were not studied. At baseline, clonality was higher than in age-matched healthy donors and showed a strong correlation with circulating CD8+ T-cell counts. Public clonotypes were rare and either contracted or stayed stable during treatment, and the rise in clonality at ibrutinib response reflected the expansion of private clonotypes.

Sequences SQVTM (CDR1) and ANQGSEA (CDR2) are obtained from the germline V gene. V and J lose 1 base and 5 bases, and a span of 11 bases separates them. The cysteine opens and the phenylalanine closes a CDR3 of 13 amino acids. Only the CDR3 DNA is retained, 39 bases long and in frame from the first base. The goal of deep resolution MiSeq sequencing was a depth between 1 in 1 million and 1 in 200,000 T cells, and coverage averaged 10x per clonotype. TCR beta libraries were generated with the immunoSEQ hsTCRB Kit. In the original analysis: Data were analyzed with ImmunoSEQ Data Assistant and ImmunoSEQ Analyzer, with V, D and J genes assigned per IMGT definitions. Clonality was computed as one minus normalized Shannon entropy of productive rearrangement frequencies, ranging from 0 to 1. Only overrepresented clonotypes making up at least 0.05% of each patient's repertoire were included in the public clonotype analysis. Thirteen age-matched healthy donor repertoires from immuneACCESS were used as controls for clonality. Drawn from immuneACCESS, this table holds only the in-frame rearrangements with V and J called that TCRdb kept. Clones are partly lost; checked studies trace under half to an unresolved V gene and leave the rest unexplained. V, J and clone size are taken as reported in that table, and D and trimming were inferred from the DNA itself. Across this sample there are roughly 130,000 clones, with around 93% seen only once. The leading ten clones occupy 10% to 13% of the sample.

Read against the paper, the sample's time point label means: about a year on ibrutinib. Approximately 2 micrograms of genomic DNA were extracted from cryopreserved PBMCs for TCR beta library preparation. High-throughput TCR beta sequencing was performed on longitudinal blood samples from CLL patients receiving ibrutinib monotherapy. The patients took part in an open-label, single-center phase 2 trial of ibrutinib monotherapy. To note about this clone: Its antigen target is currently unknown. No much larger clone exists at a distance of one base, and base qualities are not known.

The source was PBMCs, collected after 12 months of ibrutinib treatment. The sequence is built from TRBV29-1 and TRBJ2-5, with no D gene named confidently. The receptor comes from a human donor with chronic lymphocytic leukemia. The nucleotide sequence is given as TGCAGCGTTGAAGGTCTCGACCGGGAGACCCAGTACTTC. Its amino acids are CSVEGLDRETQYF.